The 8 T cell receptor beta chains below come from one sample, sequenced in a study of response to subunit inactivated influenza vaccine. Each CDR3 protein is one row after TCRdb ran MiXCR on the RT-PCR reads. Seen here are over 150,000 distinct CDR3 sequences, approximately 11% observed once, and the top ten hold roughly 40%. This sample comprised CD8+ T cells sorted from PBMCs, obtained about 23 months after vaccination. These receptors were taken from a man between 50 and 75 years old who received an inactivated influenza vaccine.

DNA for the CDR3: TGCGCCAGCAGCTGGGGGGGTCGGACAGGTGTGAACACTGAAGCTTTCTTT. This translates into CASSWGGRTGVNTEAFF. V usage is TRBV5-1 and J usage is TRBJ1-1; TRBD1 matches 7 bases. CDR3 length equals 17 residues. In germline, CDR1 is SGHRS, CDR2 YFSETQ. With V trimmed by 3 bases and J by 0 bases, 11 bases remained unmatched.

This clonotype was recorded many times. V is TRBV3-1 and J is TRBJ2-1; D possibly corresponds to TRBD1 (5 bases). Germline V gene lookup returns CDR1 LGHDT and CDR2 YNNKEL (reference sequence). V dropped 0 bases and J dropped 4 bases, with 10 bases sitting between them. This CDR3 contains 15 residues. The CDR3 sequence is CASSQDWTHYNEQFF. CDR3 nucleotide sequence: TGTGCCAGCAGCCAAGACTGGACACATTACAATGAGCAGTTCTTC.

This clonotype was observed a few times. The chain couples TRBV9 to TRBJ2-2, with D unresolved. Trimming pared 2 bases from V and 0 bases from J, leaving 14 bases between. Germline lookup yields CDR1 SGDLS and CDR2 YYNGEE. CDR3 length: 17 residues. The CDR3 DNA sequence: TGTGCCAGCAGCGTGTCCAGCGATAATACGAACACCGGGGAGCTGTTTTTT. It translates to CASSVSSDNTNTGELFF.

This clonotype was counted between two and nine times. Here the CDR3 reads CASSTRDRGYNEQFF. In DNA form, the CDR3 reads TGTGCCAGCAGTACCCGGGACAGGGGCTACAATGAGCAGTTCTTC. This chain uses TRBV5-6 with TRBJ2-1; 10 nucleotides line up with TRBD1. After removal of 5 bases from V and 3 bases from J, the junction contained 5 bases not matched to a gene. CDR1 and CDR2 from the germline V gene are SGHDT and YYEEEE. The CDR3 totals 15 residues. Full variable domain (rest looked up from reference TRBV5-6 and TRBJ2-1): DAGVTQSPTHLIKTRGQQVTLRCSPKSGHDTVSWYQQALGQGPQFIFQYYEEEERQRGNFPDRFSGHQFPNYSSELNVNALLLGDSALYLCASSTRDRGYNEQFFGPGTRLTVL.

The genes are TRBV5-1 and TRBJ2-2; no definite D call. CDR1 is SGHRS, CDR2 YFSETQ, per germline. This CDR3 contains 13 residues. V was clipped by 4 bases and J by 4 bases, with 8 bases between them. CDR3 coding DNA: TGCGCCAGCAGCATAGGCAGCACCGGGGAGCTGTTTTTT. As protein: CASSIGSTGELFF.

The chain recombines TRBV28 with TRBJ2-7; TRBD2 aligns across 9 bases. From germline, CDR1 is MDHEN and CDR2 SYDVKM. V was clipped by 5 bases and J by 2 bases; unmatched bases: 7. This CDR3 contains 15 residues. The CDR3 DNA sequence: TGTGCCAGCAGTCCCGGACTAGCGCCGACCTACGAGCAGTACTTC. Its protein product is CASSPGLAPTYEQYF.

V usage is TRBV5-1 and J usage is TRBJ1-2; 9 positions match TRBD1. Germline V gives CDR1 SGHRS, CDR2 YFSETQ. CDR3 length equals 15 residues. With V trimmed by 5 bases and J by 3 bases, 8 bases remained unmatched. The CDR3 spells CASRYEQGADYGYTF. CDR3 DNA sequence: TGCGCCAGCAGATACGAACAGGGGGCTGACTATGGCTACACCTTC.

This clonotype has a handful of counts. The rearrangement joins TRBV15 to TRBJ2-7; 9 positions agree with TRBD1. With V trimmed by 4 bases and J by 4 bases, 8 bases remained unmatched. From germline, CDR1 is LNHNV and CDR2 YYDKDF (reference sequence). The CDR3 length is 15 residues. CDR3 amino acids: CATSTWTGVRYEQYF. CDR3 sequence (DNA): TGTGCCACCAGCACCTGGACAGGGGTAAGGTACGAGCAGTACTTC.